This T cell receptor beta chain derives from a study of blood T cells in healthy people across ages. Background on the study: Using template switching, researchers captured about one barcoded beta molecule for each two T cells. The study's findings and limits: With unsorted PBMCs, a conclusive comparison of naive versus antigen-experienced cells was not possible.

V was shortened by 2 bases and J by 0 bases, with 7 bases between the two germline ends. The CDR3 has 15 amino acids. The germline V gene encodes CDR1 MNHNY and CDR2 SVGAGI (reference sequence). With a J-beta primer mix and a sample-barcoded 5' primer, a second PCR ran roughly 7 to 11 cycles. Each cDNA molecule carried a tag from a template-switch adaptor that contained 12 random nucleotides. TCRdb fed the 5' RACE reads into MiXCR, producing one record per CDR3 protein. The top ten clones hold roughly 9% of a sample with some 760,000 distinct CDR3 sequences, 20% to 25% of them seen once. This clonotype was seen a handful of times. The antigen is unknown. This sample was also put to use in a study of T cells of mothers and their children. That paper states: Maternal samples each gave over 9.5 million TCR beta CDR3 reads, and child samples several million each.

This TCR derives from a boy between 5 and 17 years old in good health. The specimen was blood. The rearrangement links TRBV6-6 to TRBJ2-2; no firm D call. The CDR3 DNA reads as TGTGCCAGCAGTTACGGCCAGGCGAACACCGGGGAGCTGTTTTTT. Translating it yields CASSYGQANTGELFF.